This is a list of T cell receptor beta chains from one sample in a study of blood T cell repertoires in COVID-19. TCRdb's table, derived via immunoSEQ multiplex PCR, lists solely in-frame clones and lacks some. The sample contains roughly 330,000 clones, around 90% of which appear only once. The material sequenced was PBMCs or T cells enriched from blood (not recorded which). Receptor source: a woman in her thirties who had recovered from COVID-19. CDR3s include the opening cysteine and the closing phenylalanine or tryptophan. The D gene is left open where the match is weak. Some rows have no size entry. The others give once, few or many, or a class for an expanded clone.

clone_size j_call v_call d_call cdr3_length cdr3_nt cdr3_aa
few TRBJ2-7 TRBV18 - 15 TGTGCCAGCTCAACCAGCCGGGGGGCCACCTACGAGCAGTACTTC CASSTSRGATYEQYF
- TRBJ2-2 TRBV5-1 TRBD1 15 TGCGCCAGCCTCCGGGACAGGGAATTATCCGGGGAGCTGTTTTTT CASLRDRELSGELFF
- TRBJ1-5 TRBV6-2/TRBV6-3 TRBD1 16 TGTGCCAGCAGTTACGGGGACAGAGTGAGCAATCAGCCCCAGCATTTT CASSYGDRVSNQPQHF
- TRBJ1-2 TRBV5-1 - 13 TGCGCCAGCAGCCTGGCCGCGGACTATGGCTACACCTTC CASSLAADYGYTF
- TRBJ1-2 TRBV15 - 13 TGTGCCACCAGCAGAGGGGCCCAGGATGGCTACACCTTC CATSRGAQDGYTF
- TRBJ1-2 TRBV12-3/TRBV12-4 TRBD1 12 TGTGCCAGCACTACAGGGGGCTCGGGCTACACCTTC CASTTGGSGYTF
- TRBJ2-1 TRBV12-5 TRBD1 14 TGTGCTAGTACCTCAGGACAGGGCCTCAATGAGCAGTTCTTC CASTSGQGLNEQFF
- TRBJ1-1 TRBV30 - 13 TGTGCCTGGAGAGGCAGGGAAGTCACTGAAGCTTTCTTT CAWRGREVTEAFF
- TRBJ1-2 TRBV4-1 TRBD1 14 TGCGCCAGCAGGCCGGGACAGGGGCCCTATGGCTACACCTTC CASRPGQGPYGYTF
- TRBJ2-3 TRBV12-5 - 16 TGTGCTAGTGGTTTGTACGGGGGGCCGAACAGGGATACGCAGTATTTT CASGLYGGPNRDTQYF
- TRBJ1-2 TRBV5-1 TRBD1 17 TGCGCCAGCAGCTTAACCTCCCGACAGGGGCCGGCCTATGGCTACACCTTC CASSLTSRQGPAYGYTF
- TRBJ1-5 TRBV10-1 - 14 TGCGCCATCCCTCTACTCCAGGGGAATCAGCCCCAGCATTTT CAIPLLQGNQPQHF
- TRBJ1-2 TRBV6-6 - 15 TGTGCCAGCAGGAAAGGGGGAAACACCAACTATGGCTACACCTTC CASRKGGNTNYGYTF
- TRBJ1-2 TRBV27 TRBD1 13 TGTGCCAGCAGCAGGGACAGGGACTATGGCTACACCTTC CASSRDRDYGYTF
- TRBJ1-6 TRBV6-1 - 17 TGTGCCAGCAGTGAAGTTGGGTCGGGATCAAATAATTCACCCCTCCACTTT CASSEVGSGSNNSPLHF
- TRBJ1-3 TRBV3-1/TRBV3-2 - 17 TGTGCCAGCAGCCAGCCCAGGGGTACAGGGAGTGGAAACACCATATATTTT CASSQPRGTGSGNTIYF
- TRBJ1-5 TRBV12-2 - 13 TGTGCAAGTCGCCCACCTATTCGTCAGCCCCAGCATTTT CASRPPIRQPQHF
- TRBJ1-2 TRBV19 TRBD1 13 TGTGCCAGTACCGCACAGGGGGCCTATGGCTACACCTTC CASTAQGAYGYTF
once TRBJ1-1 TRBV12-3/TRBV12-4 - 13 TGTGCCAGCAGCCCTGGGGAGCGGCTAGAAGCTTTCTTT CASSPGERLEAFF
- TRBJ1-1 TRBV5-6 - 16 TGTGCCAGCAGCGACCTTCGGGGGGGCACTTACACTGAAGCTTTCTTT CASSDLRGGTYTEAFF
few TRBJ1-5 TRBV30 TRBD1 15 TGTGCCTGGAGGGAAGGGACAGGGGAAAGGAAGCCCCAGCATTTT CAWREGTGERKPQHF
- TRBJ2-7 TRBV7-9 - 12 TGTGCCAGCAGCTTGTCAAGAGGCGAGCAGTACTTC CASSLSRGEQYF
- TRBJ1-6 TRBV9 - 15 TGTGCCAGCAGCGTAGGGTTCGGGGTTGGTTCACCCCTCCACTTT CASSVGFGVGSPLHF
- TRBJ2-7 TRBV5-1 - 15 TGCGCCAGCAGCTTGGATCAGGGGGGCCCCTACGAGCAGTACTTC CASSLDQGGPYEQYF
- TRBJ1-2 TRBV19 TRBD1 15 TGTGCCAGTAGTCTACCCCGGACAGGGAACTATGGCTACACCTTC CASSLPRTGNYGYTF
- TRBJ2-5 TRBV6-5 - 12 TGTGCCAGCAGCCCAGACAGGGAGACCCAGTACTTC CASSPDRETQYF
once TRBJ1-2 TRBV7-9 - 14 TGTGCCAGCAGCTTAGCAGACAGGAACTTTGGCTACACCTTC CASSLADRNFGYTF
- TRBJ1-5 TRBV4-2 - 17 TGTGCCAGCAGCCAAGAAGTGGCAGGGGCGAACAATCAGCCCCAGCATTTT CASSQEVAGANNQPQHF
few TRBJ1-6 TRBV5-8 - 15 TGTGCCAGCAGCTTGGGGGGCAGGGTCGGTTCACCCCTCCACTTT CASSLGGRVGSPLHF
- TRBJ1-6 TRBV28 TRBD1 18 TGTGCCAGCAGTTTATGGCCGGGACAGGGGGCGGAATATTCACCCCTCCACTTT CASSLWPGQGAEYSPLHF
- TRBJ2-5 TRBV19 - 15 TGTGCCAGTAGTGGTTCAGGGGGGCGCGTGGAGACCCAGTACTTC CASSGSGGRVETQYF
- TRBJ1-2 TRBV27 TRBD1 15 TGTGCCAGCAGTTTAGAGGGGACAGGGGTCTATGGCTACACCTTC CASSLEGTGVYGYTF
- TRBJ1-5 TRBV20-1 TRBD1 14 TGCAGTGCTAGTGGACAGGGGTCGCATCAGCCCCAGCATTTT CSASGQGSHQPQHF
once TRBJ2-1 TRBV7-7 TRBD2 14 TGTGCTAGCAGCTTGGGGAGGGGTAGCAATGAGCAGTTCTTC CASSLGRGSNEQFF
- TRBJ1-1 TRBV29-1 - 12 TGCAGCGCTGGACGGGCAGGGGCTGAAGCTTTCTTT CSAGRAGAEAFF
once TRBJ1-2 TRBV29-1 TRBD1 15 TGCAGCGTGACCGGGACAGGCCCACCTAACTATGGCTACACCTTC CSVTGTGPPNYGYTF
- TRBJ2-2 TRBV7-9 - 16 TGTGCCAGCGCGAGGGTCACGGGGAATCCCACCGGGGAGCTGTTTTTT CASARVTGNPTGELFF
- TRBJ2-2 TRBV14 - 15 TGTGCCAGCAGCCAGCTTAGGCCGGGGACCGGGGAGCTGTTTTTT CASSQLRPGTGELFF
- TRBJ2-3 TRBV25-1 TRBD1 14 TGTGCCAGCAGTGGGGACAGGAGCGCAGATACGCAGTATTTT CASSGDRSADTQYF
- TRBJ1-2 TRBV7-9 TRBD1 15 TGTGCCAGCAGCTTAGCACTGGACAGGGCTTATGGCTACACCTTC CASSLALDRAYGYTF
- TRBJ2-3 TRBV19 TRBD2 15 TGTGCCAGTAGGAATAGCGGGGGGGGTACAGATACGCAGTATTTT CASRNSGGGTDTQYF
- TRBJ1-4 TRBV4-2 TRBD1 16 TGTGCCAGCAGCTTATTAGGGGGCATGATTAATGAAAAACTGTTTTTT CASSLLGGMINEKLFF
- TRBJ1-1 TRBV3-1/TRBV3-2 TRBD1 15 TGTGCCAGCAGCCTCGGACAGGGTCCGAACACTGAAGCTTTCTTT CASSLGQGPNTEAFF
- TRBJ2-3 TRBV27 - 15 TGTGCCAGCAGCCCGAACTCCCAGCGGGTCATGACGCAGTATTTT CASSPNSQRVMTQYF
- TRBJ1-5 TRBV9 TRBD1 14 TGTGCCAGCAGCGCCCAGGGGGTTGGTCAGCCCCAGCATTTT CASSAQGVGQPQHF
- TRBJ2-1 TRBV7-3 TRBD1 15 TGTGCCAGCAGCGTACAGGGGGCCCCCTACAATGAGCAGTTCTTC CASSVQGAPYNEQFF
- TRBJ1-2 TRBV2 - 13 TGTGCCAGCAGCGACACTTCTAACTATGGCTACACCTTC CASSDTSNYGYTF
- TRBJ1-3 TRBV14 - 15 TGTGCCAGCAGCCAAGGGCAGAACTCTGGAAACACCATATATTTT CASSQGQNSGNTIYF